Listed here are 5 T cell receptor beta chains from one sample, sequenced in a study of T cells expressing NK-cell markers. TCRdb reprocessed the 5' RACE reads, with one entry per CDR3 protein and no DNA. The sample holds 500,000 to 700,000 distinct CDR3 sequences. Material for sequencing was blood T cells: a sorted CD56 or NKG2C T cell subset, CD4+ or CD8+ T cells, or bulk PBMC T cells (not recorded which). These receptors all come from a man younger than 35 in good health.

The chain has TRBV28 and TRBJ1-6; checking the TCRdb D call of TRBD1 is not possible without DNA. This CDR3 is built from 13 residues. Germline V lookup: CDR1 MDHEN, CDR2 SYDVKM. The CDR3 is CASSSHQGGPLHF.

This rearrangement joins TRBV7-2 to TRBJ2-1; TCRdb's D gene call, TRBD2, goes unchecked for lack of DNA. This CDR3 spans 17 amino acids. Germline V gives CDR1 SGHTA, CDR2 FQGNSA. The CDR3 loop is CASSSISDPRLYNEQFF.

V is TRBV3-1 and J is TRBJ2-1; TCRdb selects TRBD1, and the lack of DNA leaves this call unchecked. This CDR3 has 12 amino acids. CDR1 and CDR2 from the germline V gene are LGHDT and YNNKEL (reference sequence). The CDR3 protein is CASSQDRRGLFF.

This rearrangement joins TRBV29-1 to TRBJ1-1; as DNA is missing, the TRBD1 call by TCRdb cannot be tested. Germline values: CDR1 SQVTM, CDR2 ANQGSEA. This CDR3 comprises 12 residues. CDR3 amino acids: CSVDLRGVEAFF.

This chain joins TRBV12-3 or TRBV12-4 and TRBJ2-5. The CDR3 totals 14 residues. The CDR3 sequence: CASLLSDWQETQYF.